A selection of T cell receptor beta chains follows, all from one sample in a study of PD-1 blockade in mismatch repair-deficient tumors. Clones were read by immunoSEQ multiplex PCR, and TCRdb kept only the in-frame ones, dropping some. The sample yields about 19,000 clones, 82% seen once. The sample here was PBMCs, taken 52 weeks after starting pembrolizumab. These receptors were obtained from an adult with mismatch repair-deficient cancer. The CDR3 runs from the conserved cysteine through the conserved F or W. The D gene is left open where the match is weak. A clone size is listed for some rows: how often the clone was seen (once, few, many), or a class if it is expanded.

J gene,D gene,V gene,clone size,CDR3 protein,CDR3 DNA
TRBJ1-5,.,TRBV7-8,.,CASSAGGEYNQPQHF,TGTGCCAGCAGCGCCGGTGGAGAGTACAATCAGCCCCAGCATTTT
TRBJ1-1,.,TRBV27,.,CASSFGAYTEAFF,TGTGCCAGCAGTTTTGGGGCTTACACTGAAGCTTTCTTT
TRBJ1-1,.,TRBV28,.,CASTRRSTEAFF,TGTGCCAGCACCCGGAGAAGCACTGAAGCTTTCTTT
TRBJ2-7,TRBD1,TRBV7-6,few,CASSRSGQYEQYF,TGTGCCAGCAGCCGCTCGGGACAGTACGAGCAGTACTTC
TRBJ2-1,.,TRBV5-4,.,CASSLASNSYNEQFF,TGTGCCAGCAGCTTGGCTAGCAATTCCTACAATGAGCAGTTCTTC
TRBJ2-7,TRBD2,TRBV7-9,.,CASRYPGTSSYEQYF,TGTGCCAGCAGATACCCCGGGACTAGCAGCTACGAGCAGTACTTC
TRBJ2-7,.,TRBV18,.,CASSPWEGGAYEQYF,TGTGCCAGCTCACCCTGGGAAGGGGGGGCCTACGAGCAGTACTTC
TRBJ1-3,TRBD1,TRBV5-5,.,CASSLGAGGSGNTIYF,TGTGCCAGCAGCTTGGGGGCAGGGGGCTCTGGAAACACCATATATTTT
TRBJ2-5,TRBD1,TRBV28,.,CASNSGTAYKETQYF,TGTGCCAGCAACAGTGGGACAGCGTACAAAGAGACCCAGTACTTC
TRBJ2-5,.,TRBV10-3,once,CAISESHNGETQYF,TGTGCCATCAGTGAGTCGCACAACGGGGAGACCCAGTACTTC
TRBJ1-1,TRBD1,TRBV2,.,CASRTGVGTEAFF,TGTGCCAGCAGGACAGGGGTCGGGACTGAAGCTTTCTTT
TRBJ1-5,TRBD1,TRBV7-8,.,CASSSTQGDSNQPQHF,TGTGCCAGCAGCTCTACCCAGGGGGATAGCAATCAGCCCCAGCATTTT
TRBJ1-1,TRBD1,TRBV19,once,CASSTQLNRGRTEAFF,TGTGCCAGTAGTACCCAATTGAACAGGGGGAGGACTGAAGCTTTCTTT
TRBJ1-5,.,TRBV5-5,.,CASSPSLDRRATQPQHF,TGTGCCAGCAGCCCCTCCCTAGACAGGAGAGCCACGCAACCCCAGCATTTT
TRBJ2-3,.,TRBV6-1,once,CASSETSSTDTQYF,TGTGCCAGCAGTGAAACGAGTAGCACAGATACGCAGTATTTT
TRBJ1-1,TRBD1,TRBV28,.,CATRSAGGTEAFF,TGTGCCACCCGGTCGGCAGGGGGAACTGAAGCTTTCTTT
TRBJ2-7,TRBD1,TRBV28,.,CASALSGQRPYEQYF,TGTGCCAGCGCCCTTTCGGGACAGCGTCCCTACGAGCAGTACTTC
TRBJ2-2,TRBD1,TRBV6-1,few,CASSEADRGTGELFF,TGTGCCAGCAGTGAAGCGGACAGGGGCACCGGGGAGCTGTTTTTT
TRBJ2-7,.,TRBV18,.,CASSARGSYEQYF,TGTGCCAGCTCAGCCAGGGGTTCCTACGAGCAGTACTTC
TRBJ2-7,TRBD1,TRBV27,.,CASSKGTGMTYEQYF,TGTGCCAGCAGCAAAGGGACAGGGATGACCTACGAGCAGTACTTC
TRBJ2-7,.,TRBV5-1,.,CASSLAEGRSYEQYF,TGCGCCAGCAGCTTGGCCGAGGGCCGATCCTACGAGCAGTACTTC
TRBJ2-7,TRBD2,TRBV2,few,CASSDGSGIYEQYF,TGTGCCAGCAGTGACGGGAGCGGGATCTACGAGCAGTACTTC
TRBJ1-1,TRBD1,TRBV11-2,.,CASSRDRVEAFF,TGTGCCAGCAGCCGCGACAGGGTCGAAGCTTTCTTT
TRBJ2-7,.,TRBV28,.,CASSPPSGQAPYEQYF,TGTGCCAGCAGTCCCCCTTCTGGGCAGGCTCCCTACGAGCAGTACTTC
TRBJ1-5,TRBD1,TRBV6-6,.,CASSTTGDSNQPQHF,TGTGCCAGCAGTACCACAGGGGACAGCAATCAGCCCCAGCATTTT
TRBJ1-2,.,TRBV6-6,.,CASSYSEGHNYGYTF,TGTGCCAGCAGTTACTCTGAGGGCCACAACTATGGCTACACCTTC
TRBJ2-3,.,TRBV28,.,CASRPAGRAGTQYF,TGTGCCAGCAGGCCTGCCGGACGTGCGGGTACGCAGTATTTT
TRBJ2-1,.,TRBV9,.,CASSVSRDEQFF,TGTGCCAGCAGCGTATCACGGGATGAGCAGTTCTTC
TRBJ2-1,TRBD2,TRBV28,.,CASRTSGRYEQFF,TGTGCCAGCAGGACTAGCGGGAGGTATGAGCAGTTCTTC
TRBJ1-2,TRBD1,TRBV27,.,CASSLMQGGGYTF,TGTGCCAGCAGTTTAATGCAGGGGGGAGGCTACACCTTC
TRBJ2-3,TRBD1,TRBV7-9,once,CASSFVTGGDTQYF,TGTGCCAGCAGCTTCGTGACAGGGGGCGATACGCAGTATTTT
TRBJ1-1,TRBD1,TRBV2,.,CASRTGRTEAFF,TGTGCCAGCAGGACAGGGCGCACTGAAGCTTTCTTT
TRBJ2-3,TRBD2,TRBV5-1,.,CASSLGLAGPRVHTQYF,TGCGCCAGCAGCTTGGGACTAGCGGGACCTCGCGTGCATACGCAGTATTTT
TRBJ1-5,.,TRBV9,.,CASSVGGWGGQPQHF,TGTGCCAGCAGCGTAGGCGGTTGGGGGGGTCAGCCCCAGCATTTT
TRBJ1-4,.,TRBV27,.,CASSLLSGTNEKLFF,TGTGCCAGCAGTTTATTGAGCGGAACTAATGAAAAACTGTTTTTT
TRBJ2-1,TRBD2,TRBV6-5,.,CASSRGLAAYNEQFF,TGTGCCAGCAGTCGGGGACTAGCGGCCTACAATGAGCAGTTCTTC
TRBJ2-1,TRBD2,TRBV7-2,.,CASSLLRWTSGDNEQFF,TGTGCCAGCAGCTTACTTCGTTGGACTAGCGGTGACAATGAGCAGTTCTTC
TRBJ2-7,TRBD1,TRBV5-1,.,CASSRTGVLYEQYF,TGCGCCAGCAGCCGGACAGGGGTTCTGTACGAGCAGTACTTC
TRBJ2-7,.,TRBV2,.,CASSRTPSYEQYF,TGTGCCAGCTCCAGGACACCATCCTACGAGCAGTACTTC
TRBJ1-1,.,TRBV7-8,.,CASSFLWQANTEAFF,TGTGCCAGCAGTTTCCTTTGGCAGGCCAACACTGAAGCTTTCTTT
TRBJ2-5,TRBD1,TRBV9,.,CASSGDRGWGTQYF,TGTGCCAGCAGCGGAGACAGGGGGTGGGGGACCCAGTACTTC
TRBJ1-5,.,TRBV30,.,CAWSAGTISNQPQHF,TGTGCCTGGAGTGCCGGGACAATTAGCAATCAGCCCCAGCATTTT
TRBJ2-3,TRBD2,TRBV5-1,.,CASSPGLAGPTDTQYF,TGCGCCAGCAGCCCGGGACTAGCGGGACCCACAGATACGCAGTATTTT
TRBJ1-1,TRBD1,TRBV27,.,CASGTVEGTEAFF,TGTGCCAGCGGGACAGTGGAAGGGACTGAAGCTTTCTTT
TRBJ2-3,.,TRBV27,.,CASSLPLAGTQYF,TGTGCCAGCAGTTTACCCCTCGCGGGGACGCAGTATTTT
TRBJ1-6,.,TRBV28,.,CASSLTQYNSPLHF,TGTGCCAGCAGTTTAACACAGTATAATTCACCCCTCCACTTT
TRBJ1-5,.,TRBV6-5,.,CASSSNSNQPQHF,TGTGCCAGCAGTTCAAATAGCAATCAGCCCCAGCATTTT
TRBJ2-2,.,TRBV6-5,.,CASSYTSHGELFF,TGTGCCAGCAGTTACACTAGCCACGGGGAGCTGTTTTTT